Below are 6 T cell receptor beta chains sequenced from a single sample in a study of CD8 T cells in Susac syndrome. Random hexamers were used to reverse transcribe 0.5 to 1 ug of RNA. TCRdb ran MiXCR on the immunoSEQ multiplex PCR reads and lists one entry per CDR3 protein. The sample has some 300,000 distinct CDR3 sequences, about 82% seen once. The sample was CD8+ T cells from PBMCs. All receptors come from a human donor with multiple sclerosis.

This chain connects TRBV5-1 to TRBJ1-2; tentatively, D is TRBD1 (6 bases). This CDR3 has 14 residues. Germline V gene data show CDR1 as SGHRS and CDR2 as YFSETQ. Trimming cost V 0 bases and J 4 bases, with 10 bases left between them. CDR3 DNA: TGCGCCAGCAGCTTGGTACAGGGCCTCTATGGCTACACCTTC. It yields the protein CASSLVQGLYGYTF.

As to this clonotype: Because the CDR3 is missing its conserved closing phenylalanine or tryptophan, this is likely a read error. The chain's CDR3 is CANSLESSGSNEQYS. CDR3 DNA: TGTGCCAACAGCTTAGAGTCTAGCGGGAGCAACGAGCAGTACTCC. The chain joins TRBV7-2 to TRBJ2-7; the match to TRBD2 covers 10 bases. This CDR3 has 15 residues. Germline assignment: CDR1 SGHTA and CDR2 FQGNSA.

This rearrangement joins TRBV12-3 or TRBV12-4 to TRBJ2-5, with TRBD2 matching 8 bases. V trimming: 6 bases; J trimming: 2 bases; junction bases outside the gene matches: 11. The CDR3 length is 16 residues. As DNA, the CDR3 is TGTGCCAGCAGGACTAGCGAGAATTTCCCTCAAGAGACCCAGTACTTC. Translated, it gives CASRTSENFPQETQYF.

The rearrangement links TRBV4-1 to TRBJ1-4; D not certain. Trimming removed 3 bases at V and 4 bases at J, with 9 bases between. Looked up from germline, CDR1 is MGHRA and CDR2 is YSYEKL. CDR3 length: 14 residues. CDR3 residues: CASSQAGGNEKLFF. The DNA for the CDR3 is TGCGCCAGCAGCCAGGCAGGAGGTAATGAAAAACTGTTTTTT.

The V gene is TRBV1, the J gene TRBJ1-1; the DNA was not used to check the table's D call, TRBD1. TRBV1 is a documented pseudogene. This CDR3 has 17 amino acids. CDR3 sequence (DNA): TGCACCAGCAGCCAAGCCTTAGTGTCAGGGGTTTGTACTGAAGCTTTCTTT. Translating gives CTSSQALVSGVCTEAFF.

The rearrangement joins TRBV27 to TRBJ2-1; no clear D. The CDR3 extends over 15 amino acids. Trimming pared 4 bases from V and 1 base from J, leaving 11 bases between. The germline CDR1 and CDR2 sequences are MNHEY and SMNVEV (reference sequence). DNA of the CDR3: TGTGCCAGCAGTTCCCTCCCCAGATCCTACAATGAGCAGTTCTTC. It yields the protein CASSSLPRSYNEQFF.